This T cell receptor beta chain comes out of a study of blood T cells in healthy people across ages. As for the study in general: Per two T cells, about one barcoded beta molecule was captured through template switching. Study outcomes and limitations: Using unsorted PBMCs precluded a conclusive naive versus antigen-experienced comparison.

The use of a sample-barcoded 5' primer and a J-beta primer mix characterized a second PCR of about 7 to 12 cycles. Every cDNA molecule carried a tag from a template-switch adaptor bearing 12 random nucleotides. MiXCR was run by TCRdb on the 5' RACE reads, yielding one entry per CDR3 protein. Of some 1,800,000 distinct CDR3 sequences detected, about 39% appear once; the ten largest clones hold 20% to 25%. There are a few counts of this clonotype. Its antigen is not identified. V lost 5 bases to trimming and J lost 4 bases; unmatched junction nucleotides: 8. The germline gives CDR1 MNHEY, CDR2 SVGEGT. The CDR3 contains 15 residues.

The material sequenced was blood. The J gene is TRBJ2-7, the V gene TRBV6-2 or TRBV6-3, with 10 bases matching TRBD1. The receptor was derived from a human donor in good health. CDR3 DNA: TGTGCCAGCAGTCGCCGGGGACAGGGGCTGTACGAGCAGTACTTC. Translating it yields CASSRRGQGLYEQYF.